These 21 T cell receptor beta chains originate from one sample sequenced in a study of cytomegalovirus exposure and HLA in healthy donors. The study ran its PCR with 60 Vbeta and 13 Jbeta primers. Here immunoSEQ multiplex PCR was the method, and the copy in TCRdb shows in-frame clones only, minus some. The sample has tens of thousands of clones, 90% seen once; the top ten hold less than 3%. The sample comprised PBMCs. The receptors here all came from a young woman in good health and CMV-seronegative.

The chain combines TRBV15 with TRBJ1-5, with 8 positions matching TRBD1. CDR1 is LNHNV, CDR2 YYDKDF, per germline (reference sequence). The V gene end was trimmed by 5 bases and the J gene end by 4 bases; junction bases not matched to a gene: 1. This CDR3 comprises 13 residues. The CDR3 loop reads CATSDRGNQPQHF. The CDR3 nucleotides read TGTGCCACCAGCGACAGGGGAAATCAGCCCCAGCATTTT.

The V call is TRBV5-4, the J call TRBJ1-2, with a tentative D call TRBD1 (6 bases). This CDR3 has 15 residues. Germline CDR1 SGHNT, CDR2 YYREEE (reference sequence). Deletions cut 4 bases from V and 4 bases from J, with 17 bases between. The CDR3 region has the DNA TGTGCCAGCAGCATACAAAGGGGGGGGGCCTATGGCTACACCTTC. Translation gives CASSIQRGGAYGYTF.

The chain employs TRBV5-1 and TRBJ2-5; 8 positions agree with TRBD2. Trimming removed 0 bases from V and 5 bases from J; junction bases left unmatched: 3. In germline, CDR1 is SGHRS, CDR2 YFSETQ. The CDR3 has 14 amino acids. The CDR3 is CASSLGLAQETQYF. In DNA, the CDR3 is TGCGCCAGCAGCTTGGGACTAGCGCAGGAGACCCAGTACTTC.

The J gene is TRBJ1-5, the V gene TRBV5-1, with D perhaps matching TRBD1 (5 bases). V lost 7 bases and J lost 7, with 15 bases in between. Germline V CDR1 and CDR2: SGHRS, YFSETQ. CDR3 length: 13 amino acids. CDR3 sequence (DNA): TGCGCCAGCTTCCCCAGGGTCGGGCAGCCCCAGCATTTT. Translated: CASFPRVGQPQHF.

V gene TRBV28 combines with J gene TRBJ2-5; 13 bases match TRBD2. There are 17 residues in the CDR3. CDR1 is MDHEN, CDR2 SYDVKM, per germline. The V gene end was trimmed by 4 bases and the J gene end by 4 bases; junction bases not matched to a gene: 9. In DNA, the CDR3 is TGTGCCAGCAGTTCACCGGGACTAGCGGGAAGGGGAGAGACCCAGTACTTC. The encoded protein is CASSSPGLAGRGETQYF.

This chain connects TRBV7-2 to TRBJ1-2; 9 bases align to TRBD1. Germline loops: CDR1 SGHTA, CDR2 FQGNSA. J was trimmed by 6 bases and V by 1 base; bases with no gene match: 3. There are 14 residues in the CDR3. CDR3 protein: CASSLVRTGDGYTF. The CDR3 region has the DNA TGTGCCAGCAGCTTAGTTAGGACAGGGGATGGCTACACCTTC.

This clone was observed a handful of times. The rearrangement links TRBV4-2 to TRBJ2-1; D remains ambiguous. The CDR3 has 16 amino acids. Germline loops: CDR1 LGHNA, CDR2 YNFKEQ. V was clipped by 2 bases and J by 0 bases, with 11 bases between them. CDR3 amino acids: CASSQTADSSYNEQFF. CDR3 in DNA: TGTGCCAGCAGCCAAACGGCGGATAGCTCCTACAATGAGCAGTTCTTC.

The V call is TRBV9, the J call TRBJ2-1; maybe TRBD1 (6 bases). The CDR3 length is 16 residues. From germline, CDR1 is SGDLS and CDR2 YYNGEE. V was shortened by 4 bases and J by 6 bases, with 20 bases between the two germline ends. The CDR3, as DNA: TGTGCCAGCAGCACTCCCGGGACAAGTGGCGTCAATGAGCAGTTCTTC. This translates into CASSTPGTSGVNEQFF.

V and J are TRBV4-1 and TRBJ1-5; TRBD1 matches 8 bases. The CDR3 runs to 18 residues. The V gene's germline CDR1 is MGHRA and CDR2 YSYEKL. V trimming: 0 bases; J trimming: 2 bases; junction bases outside the gene matches: 9. CDR3 nucleotide sequence: TGCGCCAGCAGCCAAGATAGGACAGGGATTTTTGGCAATCAGCCCCAGCATTTT. Protein: CASSQDRTGIFGNQPQHF.

The rearrangement uses TRBV18 and TRBJ2-1, with 11 positions matching TRBD2. Germline loops: CDR1 KGHSH, CDR2 LQKENI. V trimming: 3 bases; J trimming: 5 bases; junction bases outside the gene matches: 12. This CDR3 region has 18 residues. The CDR3 sequence is CASSPDSPLAGGNNEQFF. CDR3 bases: TGTGCCAGCTCACCGGACAGTCCCCTAGCGGGAGGAAACAATGAGCAGTTCTTC.

The chain recombines TRBV7-2 with TRBJ1-1; TRBD1 matches at 8 bases. The CDR3 runs to 14 residues. Per germline, CDR1 SGHTA and CDR2 FQGNSA. V lost 8 bases and J lost 1; bases outside the gene matches: 6. The CDR3 is CASDRGRGNTEAFF. The CDR3, as DNA: TGTGCCAGCGACAGGGGTCGAGGGAACACTGAAGCTTTCTTT.

This sequence joins TRBV18 and TRBJ2-5; 13 bases map to TRBD2. With 3 bases clipped from V and 4 bases from J, the junction kept 5 bases outside the gene matches. The CDR3 is 16 amino acids. The V gene's germline CDR1 is KGHSH and CDR2 LQKENI. CDR3 protein: CASSPRTSGGGETQYF. CDR3 nucleotides: TGTGCCAGCTCACCTCGGACTAGCGGGGGTGGAGAGACCCAGTACTTC. Full variable domain (remainder filled in from reference TRBV18 and TRBJ2-5): NAGVMQNPRHLVRRRGQEARLRCSPMKGHSHVYWYRQLPEEGLKFMVYLQKENIIDESGMPKERFSAEFPKEGPSILRIQQVVRGDSAAYFCASSPRTSGGGETQYFGPGTRLLVL.

The V gene is TRBV27, the J gene TRBJ1-5; the match to TRBD1 covers 9 bases. The J segment lost 4 bases and the V segment lost 3 bases, leaving 10 bases of the junction unmatched. This CDR3 has 17 amino acids. The germline V gene has CDR1 MNHEY and CDR2 SMNVEV (reference sequence). CDR3 DNA sequence: TGTGCCAGCAGTTTTAGTCCTCCGGGACAGGGAAATCAGCCCCAGCATTTT. This sequence encodes CASSFSPPGQGNQPQHF.

The chain couples TRBV5-1 to TRBJ1-1, with D maybe TRBD1 (6 bases). The V and J ends lost 3 bases and 11 bases respectively, with 26 bases between them. Germline lookup yields CDR1 SGHRS and CDR2 YFSETQ. The CDR3 has 16 amino acids. CDR3 sequence (DNA): TGCGCCAGCAGCTCCACGTTAACAGGGTGGGGGGGCAGGGCTTTCTTT. It yields the protein CASSSTLTGWGGRAFF.

This clone was detected once. The V gene is TRBV4-1, the J gene TRBJ2-1; TRBD2 matches at 11 bases. With V trimmed by 3 bases and J by 10 bases, 2 bases remained unmatched. The CDR3 is 13 amino acids. CDR1 is MGHRA, CDR2 YSYEKL, per germline. CDR3 coding DNA: TGCGCCAGCAGCCAGGCTAGCGGGGGGGAGCAGTTCTTC. Its translation: CASSQASGGEQFF.

The chain recombines TRBV11-2 with TRBJ2-5; 10 bases agree with TRBD1. The CDR3 is made up of 13 amino acids. The ends lost 8 bases at V and 3 bases at J; junction bases unmatched: 3. Germline assignment: CDR1 SGHAT and CDR2 FQNNGV. CDR3 in amino acids: CASGDRGEETQYF. In DNA, the CDR3 is TGTGCCAGCGGGGACAGGGGAGAAGAGACCCAGTACTTC.

V is TRBV5-1 and J is TRBJ2-2, with TRBD2 matching over 7 bases. The CDR3 spans 15 residues. The V segment lost 4 bases and the J segment 8 bases; nucleotides outside the gene matches: 11. Per germline, CDR1 SGHRS and CDR2 YFSETQ. CDR3 DNA: TGCGCCAGCAGCCCTGGACTAGGAGGGAGTGGGGAGCTGTTTTTT. Protein: CASSPGLGGSGELFF.

The V and J genes are TRBV7-3 and TRBJ2-3; D may be TRBD2 (6 bases). The V gene lost 3 bases and the J gene lost 4 bases, with 14 bases spanning the gap. The CDR3 has 15 amino acids. Germline V gives CDR1 SGHTA, CDR2 FQGTGA. The chain's CDR3 is CASSLERASADTQYF. DNA for the CDR3: TGTGCCAGCAGCTTGGAGCGGGCGTCGGCAGATACGCAGTATTTT.

This rearrangement joins TRBV30 to TRBJ1-3; TRBD1 agrees at 7 bases. The CDR3 totals 16 residues. The junction had 13 bases not matched to a gene; V was cut back by 4 bases and J by 4 bases. The V gene's germline CDR1 is GTSNPN and CDR2 SVGIG (reference sequence). This CDR3 reads CAWKRTTGASGNTIYF. The CDR3 DNA is TGTGCCTGGAAGAGGACAACAGGGGCTTCAGGAAACACCATATATTTT.

In this sample, this clone turned up a few times. The chain is built from TRBV19 and TRBJ1-1; D is perhaps TRBD1 (5 bases). The CDR3 consists of 16 residues. Between the trimmed V and J ends, which lost 5 bases and 0 bases, there was a span of 16 bases. Germline lookup yields CDR1 LNHDA and CDR2 SQIVND (reference sequence). CDR3 protein: CASSLGGGSLNTEAFF. The CDR3 region has the DNA TGTGCCAGTAGTCTCGGGGGTGGCAGTTTGAACACTGAAGCTTTCTTT.

The CDR3 is CASSLFTSEGDTQYF. The DNA of the CDR3 is TGTGCCAGCAGCCTATTTACGAGCGAGGGAGATACGCAGTATTTT. The J gene is TRBJ2-3, the V gene TRBV11-3; maybe TRBD2 (5 bases). Trimming pared 5 bases from V and 5 bases from J, leaving 17 bases between. The CDR3 contains 15 residues. Germline V gene sequence: CDR1 SGHNT, CDR2 YENEEA.